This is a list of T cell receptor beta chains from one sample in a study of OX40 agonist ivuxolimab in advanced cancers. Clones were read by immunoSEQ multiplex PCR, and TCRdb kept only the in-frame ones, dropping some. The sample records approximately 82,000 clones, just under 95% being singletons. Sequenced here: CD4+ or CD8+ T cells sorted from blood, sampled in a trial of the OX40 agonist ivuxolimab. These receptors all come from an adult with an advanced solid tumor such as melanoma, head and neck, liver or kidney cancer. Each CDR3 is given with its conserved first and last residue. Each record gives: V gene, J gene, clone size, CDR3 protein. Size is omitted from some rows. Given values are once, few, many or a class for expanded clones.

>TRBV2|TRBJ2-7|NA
CASAGTGDEQYF
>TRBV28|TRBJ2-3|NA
CASSLAGALGTQYF
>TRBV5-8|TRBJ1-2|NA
CASSPEAGDGYTF
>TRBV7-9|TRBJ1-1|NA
CASSLATWGADTEAFF
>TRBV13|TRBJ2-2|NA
CASSLGGSGRTGELFF
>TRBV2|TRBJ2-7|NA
CASSRGLAEAPYEQYF
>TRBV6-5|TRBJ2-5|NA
CASSTQWETQYF
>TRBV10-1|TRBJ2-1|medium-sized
CASSDGLVHNEQFF
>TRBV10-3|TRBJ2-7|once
CAISRYGRGGEQYF
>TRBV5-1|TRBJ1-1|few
CASSDSSEFNEAFF
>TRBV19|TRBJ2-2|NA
CASSTSSGGTGELFF
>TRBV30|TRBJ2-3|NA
CAWSVQSGRQYF
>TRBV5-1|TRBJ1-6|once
CASSLGGYYSPLHF
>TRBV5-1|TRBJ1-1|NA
CASSFEPHEAEAFF
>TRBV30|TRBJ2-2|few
CAWRGRVRGTGELFF
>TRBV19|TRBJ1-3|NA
CASSINQLPQRDTIYF
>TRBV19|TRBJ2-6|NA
CASSPLGSGANVLTF
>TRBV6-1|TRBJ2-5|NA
CASSEGQGPETQYF
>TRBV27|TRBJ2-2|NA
CASSPRGGPFKSGELFF
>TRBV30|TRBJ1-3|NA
CAWSVKSAPGNTIYF
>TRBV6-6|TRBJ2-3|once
CASSPGLAGITDTQYF
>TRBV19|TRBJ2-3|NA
CASSIGDSTDTQYF
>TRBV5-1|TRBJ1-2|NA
CASSPGQDYYGYTF
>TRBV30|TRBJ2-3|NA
CAWSRGPTDTQYF
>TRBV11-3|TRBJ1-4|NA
CASSFRRDEKLFF
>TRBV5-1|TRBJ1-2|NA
CASSTGTGWNYGYTF
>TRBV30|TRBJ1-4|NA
CAWRIWEFGNEKLFF
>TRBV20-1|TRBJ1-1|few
CSASFNTEAFF
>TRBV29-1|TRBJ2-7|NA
CSVEAQGKWSYEQYF
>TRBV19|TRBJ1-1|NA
CASSFDRGNTEAFF
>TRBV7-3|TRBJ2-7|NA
CASSLSASGFYEQYF
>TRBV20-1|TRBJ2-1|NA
CSARLVGQFF
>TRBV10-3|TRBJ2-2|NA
CAISTLAGGNTGELFF
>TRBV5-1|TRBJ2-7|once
CASSIGLAGGNSYEQYF
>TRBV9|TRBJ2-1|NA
CASSKRPSGGASVNEQFF
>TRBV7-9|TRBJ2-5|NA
CASSLLAGGPFQETQYF
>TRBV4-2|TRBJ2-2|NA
CASSQDSDRGTGELFF
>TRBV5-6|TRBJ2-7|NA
CASSFKGYEQYF
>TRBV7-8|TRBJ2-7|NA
CASSWGLEYEQYF
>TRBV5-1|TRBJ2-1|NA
CASSWGRLAGATEQFF
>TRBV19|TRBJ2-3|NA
CASSIDRETQYF
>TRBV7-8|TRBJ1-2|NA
CASSQYRDSGYTF
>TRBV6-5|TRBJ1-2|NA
CASSTGTGGTYGYTF
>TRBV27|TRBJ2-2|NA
CASTAVGGSPNTGELFF
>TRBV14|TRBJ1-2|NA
CASSHLESYGYTF
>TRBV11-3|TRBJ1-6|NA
CASSLARDSPLHF
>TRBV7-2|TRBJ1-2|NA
CASSPDGARFYGYTF
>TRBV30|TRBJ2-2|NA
CAWSKQPNTGELFF
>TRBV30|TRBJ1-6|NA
CASEDRVSSPLHF
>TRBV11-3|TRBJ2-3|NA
CASSLDSRLAGTDTQYF
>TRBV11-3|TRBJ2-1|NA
CASSLEGLAGGTYNEQFF
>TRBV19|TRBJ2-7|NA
CASSDRGTYEQYF
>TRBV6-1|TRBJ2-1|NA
CASRRDRGNNEQFF
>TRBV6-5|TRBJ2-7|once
CASSGRGRSYEQYF
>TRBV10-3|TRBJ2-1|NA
CAISQNNEQFF
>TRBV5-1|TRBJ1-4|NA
CASSLVSGASTNEKLFF
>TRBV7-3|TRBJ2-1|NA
CASSPERDSFYNEQFF